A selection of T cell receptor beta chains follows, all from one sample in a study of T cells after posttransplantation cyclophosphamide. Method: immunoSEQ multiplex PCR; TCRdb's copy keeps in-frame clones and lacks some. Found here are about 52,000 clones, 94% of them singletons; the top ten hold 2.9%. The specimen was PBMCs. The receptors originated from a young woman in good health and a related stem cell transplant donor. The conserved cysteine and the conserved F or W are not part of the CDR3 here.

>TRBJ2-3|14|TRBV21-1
ASSKGLAGVPDTQY
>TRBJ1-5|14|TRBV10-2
ASSERGRVRDQPQH
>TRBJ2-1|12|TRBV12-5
ASGGAGGHNEQF
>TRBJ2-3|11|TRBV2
ASSEAGGDTQY
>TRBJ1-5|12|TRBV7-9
ASSLEYSNQPQH
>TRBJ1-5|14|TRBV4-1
ASSQVSRGSNQPQH
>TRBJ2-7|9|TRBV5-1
ASSPGYEQY
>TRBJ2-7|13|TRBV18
ASSPRSGQFYEQY
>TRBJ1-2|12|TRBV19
ASARRGGNYGYT
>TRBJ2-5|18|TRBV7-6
ASSLRRPGLAGGKGETQY
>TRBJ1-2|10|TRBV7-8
ASSLESGPPT
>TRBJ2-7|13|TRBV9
ASSGTGGELYEQY
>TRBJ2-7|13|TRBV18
ASSPSGTGSYEQY
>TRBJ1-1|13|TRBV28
ASKVQGQGRTEAF
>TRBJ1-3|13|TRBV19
ASSIVQGSGNTIY
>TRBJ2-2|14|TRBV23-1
ASSGADRENTGELF
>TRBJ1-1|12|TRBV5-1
ASCGTGTYTEAF
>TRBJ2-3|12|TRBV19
ASSDGQAADTQY
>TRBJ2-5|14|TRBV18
ASSTNYRRGRETQY
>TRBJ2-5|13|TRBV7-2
ASSLDGWYQETQY
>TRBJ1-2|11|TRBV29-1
SVEETGRGGYT
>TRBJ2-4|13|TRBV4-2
ASSQAGGPQNIQY
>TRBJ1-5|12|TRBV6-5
ASSHRGTDQPQH
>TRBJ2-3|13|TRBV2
ASSVLAGGTDTQY
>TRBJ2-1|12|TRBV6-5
ASSSGGAYNEQF
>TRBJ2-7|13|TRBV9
ASSVKGGGLYEQY
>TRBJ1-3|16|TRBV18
ASSPTGQRPRSGNTIY
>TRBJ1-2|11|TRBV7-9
ASTPDRAYGYT
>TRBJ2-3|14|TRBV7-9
ASSPGTGIFTDTQY
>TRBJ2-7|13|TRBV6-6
ASSGTSGGAYEQY
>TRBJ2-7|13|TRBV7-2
ASSQQTGQTYEQY
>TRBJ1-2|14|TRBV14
ASSSGQMRASYGYT